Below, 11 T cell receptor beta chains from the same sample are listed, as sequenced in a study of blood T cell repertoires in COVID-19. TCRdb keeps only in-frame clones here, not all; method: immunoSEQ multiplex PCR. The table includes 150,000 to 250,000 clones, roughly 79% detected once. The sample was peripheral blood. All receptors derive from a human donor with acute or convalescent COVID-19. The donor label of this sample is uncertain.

The CDR3 DNA follows: TGTGCCTGGGGACAGGGTTTTACCTACGAGCAGTACTTC. Translated: CAWGQGFTYEQYF. This chain links TRBV30 with TRBJ2-7; 8 bases fit TRBD1. Looked up from germline, CDR1 is GTSNPN and CDR2 is SVGIG (reference sequence). The ends lost 5 bases at V and 2 bases at J; junction bases unmatched: 5. CDR3 size: 13 residues. The variable domain in full, completed from reference TRBV30 and TRBJ2-7, reads SQTIHQWPATLVQPVGSPLSLECTVEGTSNPNLYWYRQAAGRGLQLLFYSVGIGQISSEVPQNLSASRPQDRQFILSSKKLLLSDSGFYLCAWGQGFTYEQYFGPGTRLTVT.

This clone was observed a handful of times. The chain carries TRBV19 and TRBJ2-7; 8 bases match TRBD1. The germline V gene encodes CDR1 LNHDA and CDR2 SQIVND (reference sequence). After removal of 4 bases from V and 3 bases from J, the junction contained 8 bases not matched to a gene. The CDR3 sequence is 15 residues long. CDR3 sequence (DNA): TGTGCCAGTAGTAAAACCGGACAGGGCATCTACGAGCAGTACTTC. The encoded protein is CASSKTGQGIYEQYF. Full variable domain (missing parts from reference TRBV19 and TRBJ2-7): DGGITQSPKYLFRKEGQNVTLSCEQNLNHDAMYWYRQDPGQGLRLIYYSQIVNDFQKGDIAEGYSVSREKKESFPLTVTSAQKNPTAFYLCASSKTGQGIYEQYFGPGTRLTVT.

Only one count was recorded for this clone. DNA of the CDR3: TGCGCCAGCAGTGAGGCGTCCAGGGGGCTAGCTTTCTTT. It translates to CASSEASRGLAFF. V is TRBV10-1 and J is TRBJ1-1; 8 nucleotides match TRBD1. CDR1 WNHNN and CDR2 SYGVQD come from the germline V gene (reference sequence). The CDR3 is 13 residues long. Trimming cost V 2 bases and J 10 bases; bases outside gene matches: 6.

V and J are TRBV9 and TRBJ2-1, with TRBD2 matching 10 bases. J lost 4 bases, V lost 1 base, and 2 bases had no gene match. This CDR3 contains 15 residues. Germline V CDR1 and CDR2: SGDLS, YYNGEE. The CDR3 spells CASSVTSGIYNEQFF. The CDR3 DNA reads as TGTGCCAGCAGCGTAACTAGCGGGATTTACAATGAGCAGTTCTTC.

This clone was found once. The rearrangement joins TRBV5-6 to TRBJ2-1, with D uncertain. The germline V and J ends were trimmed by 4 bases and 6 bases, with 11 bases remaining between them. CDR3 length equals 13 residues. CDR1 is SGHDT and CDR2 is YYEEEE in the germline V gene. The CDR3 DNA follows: TGTGCCAGCAGCAGAGGATTTTCCAATGAGCAGTTCTTC. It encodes CASSRGFSNEQFF.

The CDR3 coding sequence is TGTGCCAGCAGCTTAAGCGGGAGTCCCCACAATGAGCAGTTCTTC. Its protein is CASSLSGSPHNEQFF. The chain combines TRBV5-4 with TRBJ2-1, with 8 bases lining up with TRBD2. V lost 2 bases, J lost 5 bases, and 6 bases stayed unmatched. Germline CDR1 reads SGHNT; CDR2 reads YYREEE (reference sequence). CDR3 length: 15 residues. Looking up the rest from reference TRBV5-4 and TRBJ2-1 gives the full variable domain: ETGVTQSPTHLIKTRGQQVTLRCSSQSGHNTVSWYQQALGQGPQFIFQYYREEENGRGNFPPRFSGLQFPNYSSELNVNALELDDSALYLCASSLSGSPHNEQFFGPGTRLTVL.

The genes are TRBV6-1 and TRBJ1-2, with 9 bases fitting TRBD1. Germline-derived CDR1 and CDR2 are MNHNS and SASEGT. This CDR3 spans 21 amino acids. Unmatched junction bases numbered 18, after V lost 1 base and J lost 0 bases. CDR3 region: CASSEGPGQGRGARANYGYTF. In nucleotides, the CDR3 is TGTGCCAGCAGTGAAGGACCGGGACAGGGACGCGGAGCTCGAGCTAACTATGGCTACACCTTC.

The CDR3 is CASSLRSLAGRDTQYF. The DNA for the CDR3 is TGTGCCAGCAGCTTAAGATCGCTAGCGGGGCGAGATACGCAGTATTTT. The chain combines TRBV7-9 with TRBJ2-3, with 9 positions matching TRBD2. Germline assignment: CDR1 SEHNR and CDR2 FQNEAQ (reference sequence). The CDR3 has 16 amino acids. J lost 5 bases, V lost 2 bases, and 8 bases had no gene match. Together with reference TRBV7-9 and TRBJ2-3, the CDR3 gives the full variable domain: DTGVSQNPRHKITKRGQNVTFRCDPISEHNRLYWYRQTLGQGPEFLTYFQNEAQLEKSRLLSDRFSAERPKGSFSTLEIQRTEQGDSAMYLCASSLRSLAGRDTQYFGPGTRLTVL.

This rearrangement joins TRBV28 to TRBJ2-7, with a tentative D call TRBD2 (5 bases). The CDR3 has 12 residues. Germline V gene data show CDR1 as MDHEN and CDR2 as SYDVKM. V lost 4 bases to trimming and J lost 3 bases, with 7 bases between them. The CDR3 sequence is CASSSTSYEQYF. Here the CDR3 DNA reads TGTGCCAGCAGTTCAACTAGCTACGAGCAGTACTTC.

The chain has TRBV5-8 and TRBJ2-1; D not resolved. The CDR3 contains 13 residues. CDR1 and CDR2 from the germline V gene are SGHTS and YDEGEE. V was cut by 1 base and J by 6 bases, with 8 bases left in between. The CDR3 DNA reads TGTGCCAGCAGCTTGCTAGAGAGCAATGAGCAGTTCTTC. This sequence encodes CASSLLESNEQFF.

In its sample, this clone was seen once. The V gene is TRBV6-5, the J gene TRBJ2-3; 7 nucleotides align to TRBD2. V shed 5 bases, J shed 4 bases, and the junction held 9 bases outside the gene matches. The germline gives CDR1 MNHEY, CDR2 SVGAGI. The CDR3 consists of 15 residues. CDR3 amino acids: CASSRSGKGADTQYF. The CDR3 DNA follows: TGTGCCAGCAGTCGCAGCGGGAAGGGCGCAGATACGCAGTATTTT.